The 24 T cell receptor beta chains in this list originate from one sample, sequenced in a study of cytomegalovirus exposure and HLA in healthy donors. In the PCR, 60 Vbeta and 13 Jbeta primers were used. Assay: immunoSEQ multiplex PCR; the TCRdb copy retains only in-frame clones and omits some. The data hold around 80,000 clones, with around 79% observed a single time. The sample was PBMCs. These receptors were obtained from a man aged 35 to 55 in good health and CMV-seronegative.

Details on this clone: Germline and junction disagree at one end, which may indicate a read error. CDR3 nucleotide sequence: TGTGCTAGCAGCTTAGGCCAGGACAGGCCCTACTCTTTT. It translates to CASSLGQDRPYSF. The rearrangement joins TRBV7-7 to TRBJ2-3; 7 nucleotides match TRBD1. CDR1 is SSHAT, CDR2 FNYEAQ, per germline (reference sequence). This CDR3 spans 13 amino acids. Filled out from reference TRBV7-7 and TRBJ2-3, the complete variable domain reads GAGVSQSPRYKVTKRGQDVTLRCDPISSHATLYWYQQALGQGPEFLTYFNYEAQPDKSGLPSDRFSAERPEGSISTLTIQRTEQRDSAMYRCASSLGQDRPYSFGPGTRLTVL.

Remarks on this clone: One end of the junction does not line up with germline, which may come from a read error. The gene calls are TRBV7-9 and TRBJ1-2; a weak D match, TRBD1 (5 bases). Germline values: CDR1 SEHNR, CDR2 FQNEAQ (reference sequence). The CDR3 totals 12 residues. The CDR3 region has the DNA TGTTCCAGCAGCCTTGCAGGGAATGGCTACACCTTC. It codes for CSSSLAGNGYTF.

A single count supports this clone. The rearrangement links TRBV6-5 to TRBJ2-1; no clear D gene. The CDR3 has 11 amino acids. V gave up 6 bases and J gave up 6 bases, with 6 bases separating them. Germline-derived CDR1 and CDR2 are MNHEY and SVGAGI. The CDR3 reads CASSLRNEQFF. CDR3 nucleotide sequence: TGTGCCAGCAGCCTCCGCAATGAGCAGTTCTTC.

CDR3: CASSSERLRGVGEAFF. The DNA for the CDR3 is TGTGCCAGCAGCTCCGAGAGGCTCAGGGGTGTCGGCGAAGCTTTCTTT. The chain carries TRBV28 and TRBJ1-1; the D gene is possibly TRBD1 (6 bases). Trimming stripped 6 bases from V and 8 bases from J, with 25 bases between. CDR3 length equals 16 residues. Germline V gives CDR1 MDHEN, CDR2 SYDVKM.

This clone was counted only a few times. This chain joins TRBV18 and TRBJ2-5; weak D call: TRBD2 (6 bases). The length of the CDR3 is 16 residues. Germline CDR1 reads KGHSH; CDR2 reads LQKENI. Trimming took off 2 bases at V and 2 bases at J, with 15 bases between the two ends. The CDR3 sequence: CASSPIGRGTQETQYF. DNA for the CDR3: TGTGCCAGCTCACCAATTGGGCGGGGTACACAAGAGACCCAGTACTTC.

This clone was detected once. This chain joins TRBV6-5 and TRBJ1-4; 10 bases line up with TRBD1. CDR3 size: 14 residues. J was trimmed by 6 bases and V by 6 bases; bases with no gene match: 4. CDR1 and CDR2 (germline): MNHEY, SVGAGI. CDR3 sequence reads: CASRPGQGYEKLFF. The CDR3 bases are TGTGCCAGCAGGCCGGGACAGGGGTATGAAAAACTGTTTTTT.

The CDR3 loop is CASSLKGQGVRDEQFF. DNA for the CDR3: TGTGCCAGCAGTTTGAAGGGACAGGGAGTTAGAGATGAGCAGTTCTTC. The chain has TRBV27 and TRBJ2-1, with 9 bases that match TRBD1. J was trimmed by 8 bases and V by 3 bases; bases with no gene match: 11. There are 16 residues in the CDR3. Germline V gene lookup returns CDR1 MNHEY and CDR2 SMNVEV (reference sequence).

This clone was recorded many times. The V gene is TRBV4-3, the J gene TRBJ2-6; no firm D call. This CDR3 is 15 amino acids long. V was pared by 0 bases and J by 2 bases, with 5 bases between. The germline V gene has CDR1 LGHNA and CDR2 YSLEER. The CDR3 nucleotides read TGCGCCAGCAGCCAAGACGCAGCTGGGGCCAACGTCCTGACTTTC. It translates to CASSQDAAGANVLTF.

This chain links TRBV6-4 with TRBJ2-7; 9 bases are shared with TRBD2. V was pared by 5 bases and J by 6 bases, with 5 bases of the junction left unmatched. This CDR3 contains 13 residues. Germline V gives CDR1 MRHNA, CDR2 SNTAGT. Written as DNA, the CDR3 is TGTGCCAGCAGTTTGGTAGCGGGAGCCGAGCAGTACTTC. Translated, it gives CASSLVAGAEQYF.

The chain couples TRBV5-4 to TRBJ2-7; D may be TRBD2 (7 bases). The CDR3 has 18 residues. CDR1 SGHNT and CDR2 YYREEE come from the germline V gene (reference sequence). The V and J ends lost 4 bases and 0 bases respectively, with 23 bases between them. The CDR3 bases are TGTGCCAGCAGCCGAGGGAGGGGGTCGAGGGATAGCTCCTACGAGCAGTACTTC. It encodes CASSRGRGSRDSSYEQYF. Filled out from reference TRBV5-4 and TRBJ2-7, the complete variable domain reads ETGVTQSPTHLIKTRGQQVTLRCSSQSGHNTVSWYQQALGQGPQFIFQYYREEENGRGNFPPRFSGLQFPNYSSELNVNALELDDSALYLCASSRGRGSRDSSYEQYFGPGTRLTVT.

This clone was observed a handful of times. J is TRBJ2-7 and V is TRBV20-1, with D perhaps TRBD2 (6 bases). The germline CDR1 and CDR2 sequences are DFQATT and SNEGSKA (reference sequence). The CDR3 spans 11 residues. The germline V and J ends were trimmed by 4 bases and 4 bases, with 8 bases remaining between them. Here the CDR3 reads CSAKLAYEQYF. DNA for the CDR3: TGCAGTGCTAAACTAGCTTACGAGCAGTACTTC.

The chain recombines TRBV7-2 with TRBJ1-2; TRBD1 agrees at 7 bases. Trimming took 6 bases from V and 4 from J; bases not matched to a gene: 8. CDR3 length: 14 amino acids. Germline V gene sequence: CDR1 SGHTA, CDR2 FQGNSA. CDR3 loop: CASSFRQGGYGYTF. The CDR3 nucleotides are TGTGCCAGCAGTTTCAGACAGGGAGGCTATGGCTACACCTTC.

In its sample, this clone was seen once. The chain employs TRBV28 and TRBJ2-7; tentative D call: TRBD1 (6 bases). V was shortened by 5 bases and J by 3 bases, with 17 bases between the two germline ends. The V gene's germline CDR1 is MDHEN and CDR2 SYDVKM. The CDR3 has 15 residues. CDR3 in amino acids: CASSAPDSRDYEQYF. CDR3 sequence (DNA): TGTGCCAGCAGTGCACCGGACAGCCGAGACTACGAGCAGTACTTC.

V and J are TRBV7-7 and TRBJ2-2; 9 bases are shared with TRBD2. Looked up from germline, CDR1 is SSHAT and CDR2 is FNYEAQ (reference sequence). The CDR3 spans 17 residues. The CDR3 DNA sequence: TGTGCTACCGGGCCGCGGGAGGGCCTCGGATGGACCGGGGAGCTGTTTTTT. As protein: CATGPREGLGWTGELFF.

This clone was seen only a few times. V usage is TRBV2 and J usage is TRBJ2-1; the match to TRBD1 covers 7 bases. The CDR3 is made up of 14 amino acids. Unmatched junction bases numbered 9, after V lost 6 bases and J lost 7 bases. Germline V gives CDR1 SNHLY, CDR2 FYNNEI. The CDR3 DNA reads TGTGCCAGCAGGGACACAGGGGTGGGAAATGAGCAGTTCTTC. Translation: CASRDTGVGNEQFF.

This chain links TRBV4-3 with TRBJ2-2; tentative D call: TRBD2 (6 bases). The V and J ends lost 0 bases and 1 base respectively, with 18 bases between them. The germline V gene has CDR1 LGHNA and CDR2 YSLEER. This CDR3 contains 19 residues. DNA of the CDR3: TGCGCCAGCAGCCAAGACTACGGAGGGAATATTTGGAACACCGGGGAGCTGTTTTTT. Amino acids: CASSQDYGGNIWNTGELFF.

The rearrangement joins TRBV5-1 to TRBJ2-2, with no clear D. This CDR3 region has 15 residues. Germline values: CDR1 SGHRS, CDR2 YFSETQ. The V gene lost 1 base and the J gene lost 1 base, with 8 bases spanning the gap. The CDR3 coding sequence is TGCGCCAGCAGCTTGTCGGTGAAGAACACCGGGGAGCTGTTTTTT. As protein: CASSLSVKNTGELFF.

The chain is built from TRBV5-1 and TRBJ2-1; 7 positions agree with TRBD1. The J segment lost 4 bases and the V segment lost 0 bases, leaving 7 bases of the junction unmatched. The CDR3 spans 16 residues. Germline V gene data show CDR1 as SGHRS and CDR2 as YFSETQ. CDR3 sequence (DNA): TGCGCCAGCAGCTTGGCCGGGACAGAGCTTTACAATGAGCAGTTCTTC. Its translation is CASSLAGTELYNEQFF.

The chain employs TRBV30 and TRBJ2-7; 7 nucleotides align to TRBD2. The CDR3 contains 14 residues. Unmatched junction bases numbered 7, after V lost 5 bases and J lost 0 bases. Germline CDR1 GTSNPN, CDR2 SVGIG (reference sequence). The CDR3 DNA sequence: TGTGCCTGGGGAGAAGCGGGGAGCTCCTACGAGCAGTACTTC. This sequence encodes CAWGEAGSSYEQYF. Full variable domain (remainder filled in from reference TRBV30 and TRBJ2-7): SQTIHQWPATLVQPVGSPLSLECTVEGTSNPNLYWYRQAAGRGLQLLFYSVGIGQISSEVPQNLSASRPQDRQFILSSKKLLLSDSGFYLCAWGEAGSSYEQYFGPGTRLTVT.

The V and J genes are TRBV19 and TRBJ2-2, with TRBD2 matching 9 bases. The CDR3 is made up of 19 amino acids. Germline V gene lookup returns CDR1 LNHDA and CDR2 SQIVND (reference sequence). J was trimmed by 5 bases and V by 3 bases; bases with no gene match: 16. The CDR3 sequence is CASSIDGLAGTRSTGELFF. The CDR3 nucleotides are TGTGCCAGTAGTATTGATGGGCTAGCGGGAACTCGAAGTACCGGGGAGCTGTTTTTT.

This chain joins TRBV11-2 and TRBJ2-7; tentatively, D is TRBD1 (6 bases). Germline CDR1 and CDR2: SGHAT and FQNNGV. This CDR3 is built from 14 residues. V lost 3 bases to trimming and J lost 0 bases, with 9 bases between them. The CDR3 bases are TGTGCCAGCAGCTTCACGGACAGCTCCTACGAGCAGTACTTC. This translates into CASSFTDSSYEQYF.

This clone appeared a few times. V and J are TRBV9 and TRBJ2-7, with D perhaps TRBD1 (7 bases). The V gene's germline CDR1 is SGDLS and CDR2 YYNGEE. This CDR3 has 15 amino acids. Between the trimmed V and J ends, which lost 0 bases and 4 bases, there was a span of 14 bases. This chain's CDR3 is CASSVEAGGMYEQYF. In nucleotides, the CDR3 is TGTGCCAGCAGCGTAGAGGCAGGGGGGATGTACGAGCAGTACTTC.

This clone was counted between two and nine times. The chain has TRBV16 and TRBJ1-2; a weak D match, TRBD1 (6 bases). The V gene lost 2 bases and the J gene lost 8 bases, with 12 bases spanning the gap. The CDR3 covers 13 residues. Germline CDR1 and CDR2: KGHSY and FQNENV. In nucleotides, the CDR3 is TGTGCCAGCAGCCAAATAACAGGGATCGGCTACACCTTC. It yields the protein CASSQITGIGYTF. Full variable domain (missing parts from reference TRBV16 and TRBJ1-2): GEEVAQTPKHLVRGEGQKAKLYCAPIKGHSYVFWYQQVLKNEFKFLISFQNENVFDETGMPKERFSAKCLPNSPCSLEIQATKLEDSAVYFCASSQITGIGYTFGSGTRLTVV.

The rearrangement links TRBV27 to TRBJ2-1; TRBD1 is a possible D gene (5 bases). Germline CDR1 reads MNHEY; CDR2 reads SMNVEV (reference sequence). The V and J ends lost 7 bases and 3 bases respectively, with 16 bases between them. CDR3 length: 15 residues. The CDR3 region has the DNA TGTGCCAGCAAAAAAGACAGCCTAATCTACAATGAGCAGTTCTTC. Translated: CASKKDSLIYNEQFF.